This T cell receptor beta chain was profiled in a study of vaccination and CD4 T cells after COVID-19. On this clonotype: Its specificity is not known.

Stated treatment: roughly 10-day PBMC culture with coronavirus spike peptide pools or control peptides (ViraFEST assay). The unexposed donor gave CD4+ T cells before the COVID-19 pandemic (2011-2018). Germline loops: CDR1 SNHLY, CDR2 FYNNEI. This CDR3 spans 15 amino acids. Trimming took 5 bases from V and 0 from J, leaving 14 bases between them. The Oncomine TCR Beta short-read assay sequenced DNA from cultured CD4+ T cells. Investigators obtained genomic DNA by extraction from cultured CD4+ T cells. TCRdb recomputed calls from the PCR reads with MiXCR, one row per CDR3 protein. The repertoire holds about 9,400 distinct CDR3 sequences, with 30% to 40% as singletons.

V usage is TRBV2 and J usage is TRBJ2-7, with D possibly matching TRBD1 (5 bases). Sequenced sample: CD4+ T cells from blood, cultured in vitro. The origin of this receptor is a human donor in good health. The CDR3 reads CASSPGRQGSYEQYF. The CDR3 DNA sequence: TGTGCCAGCAGTCCCGGTAGGCAGGGCTCCTACGAGCAGTACTTC.